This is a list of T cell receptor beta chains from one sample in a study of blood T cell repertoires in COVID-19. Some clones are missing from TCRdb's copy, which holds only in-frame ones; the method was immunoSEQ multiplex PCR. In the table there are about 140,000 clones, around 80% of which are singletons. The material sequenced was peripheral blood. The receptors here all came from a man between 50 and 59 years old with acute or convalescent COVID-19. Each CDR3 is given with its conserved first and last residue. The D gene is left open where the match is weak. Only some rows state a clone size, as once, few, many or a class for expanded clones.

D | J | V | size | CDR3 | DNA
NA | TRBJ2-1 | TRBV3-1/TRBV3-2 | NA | CASSQGQGREQFF | TGTGCCAGCAGCCAAGGTCAGGGCCGTGAGCAGTTCTTC
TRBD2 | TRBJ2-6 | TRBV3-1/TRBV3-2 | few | CASSQLLAGYAAGANVLTF | TGTGCCAGCAGCCAATTACTAGCGGGGTATGCGGCTGGGGCCAACGTCCTGACTTTC
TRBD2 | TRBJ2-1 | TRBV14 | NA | CASSQGGGASRYNEQFF | TGTGCCAGCAGCCAAGGCGGGGGGGCGAGTAGGTACAATGAGCAGTTCTTC
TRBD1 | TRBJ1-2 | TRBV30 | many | CAWGTQGSDYGYTF | TGTGCCTGGGGAACACAGGGGTCTGACTATGGCTACACCTTC
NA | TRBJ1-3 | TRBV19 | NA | CASKSPSGNTIYF | TGTGCCAGTAAGAGCCCGTCTGGAAACACCATATATTTT
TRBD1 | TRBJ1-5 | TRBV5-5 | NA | CASSLGDRGSNQPQHF | TGTGCCAGCAGCTTGGGGGACAGGGGGAGCAATCAGCCCCAGCATTTT
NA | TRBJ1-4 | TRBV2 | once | CASSQGIEKLFF | TGTGCCAGCAGTCAGGGAATTGAAAAACTGTTTTTT
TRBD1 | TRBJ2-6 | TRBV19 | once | CASSIEGGAIAGANVLTF | TGTGCCAGTAGTATTGAAGGGGGCGCGATCGCCGGGGCCAACGTCCTGACTTTC
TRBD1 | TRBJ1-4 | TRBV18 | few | CASSPGQNEKLFF | TGTGCCAGCTCACCGGGACAGAATGAAAAACTGTTTTTT
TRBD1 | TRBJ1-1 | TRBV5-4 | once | CASSPRQGAYTEAFF | TGTGCCAGCAGCCCCCGGCAGGGGGCATACACTGAAGCTTTCTTT
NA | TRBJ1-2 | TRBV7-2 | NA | CASSLQGYYGYTF | TGTGCCAGCAGCTTACAGGGGTACTATGGCTACACCTTC
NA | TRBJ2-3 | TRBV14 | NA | CASSRRGGQMPADTQYF | TGTGCCAGCAGCCGCCGAGGGGGTCAGATGCCAGCAGATACGCAGTATTTT
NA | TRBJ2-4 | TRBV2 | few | CASSDLADLAKNIQYF | TGTGCCAGCAGTGATTTAGCGGATCTAGCCAAAAACATTCAGTACTTC
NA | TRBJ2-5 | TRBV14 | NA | CASSSQGVRTQYF | TGTGCCAGCAGCTCCCAGGGTGTTCGGACCCAGTACTTC
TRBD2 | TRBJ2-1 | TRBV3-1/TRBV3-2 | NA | CASSRELAGDNEQFF | TGTGCCAGCAGCCGTGAACTAGCGGGGGACAATGAGCAGTTCTTC
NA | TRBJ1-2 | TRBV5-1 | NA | CASSSDSGNYGYTF | TGCGCCAGCAGCTCTGATTCAGGAAACTATGGCTACACCTTC
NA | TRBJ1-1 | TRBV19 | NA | CASTAGNTEAFF | TGTGCCAGTACGGCAGGGAACACTGAAGCTTTCTTT
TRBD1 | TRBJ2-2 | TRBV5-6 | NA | CASSGTGRNTGELFF | TGTGCCAGCAGCGGGACAGGGAGAAACACCGGGGAGCTGTTTTTT